Each of the 31 T cell receptor beta chains below was sequenced from the same sample in a study of OX40 agonist ivuxolimab in advanced cancers. TCRdb's table, derived via immunoSEQ multiplex PCR, lists solely in-frame clones and lacks some. The sample carries some 130,000 clones, approximately 92% recorded once. Sequenced material: CD4+ or CD8+ T cells sorted from blood, taken in a trial of the OX40 agonist ivuxolimab. Receptors originate from an adult with an advanced solid tumor such as melanoma, head and neck, liver or kidney cancer.

V usage is TRBV6-5 and J usage is TRBJ2-7; the D gene is possibly TRBD1 (6 bases). CDR1 is MNHEY, CDR2 SVGAGI, per germline. V was shortened by 6 bases and J by 0 bases, with 12 bases between the two germline ends. This CDR3 has 14 amino acids. CDR3 sequence (DNA): TGTGCCAGCAGCCCCTGGGACATCTCCTACGAGCAGTACTTC. Protein: CASSPWDISYEQYF.

V is TRBV7-9 and J is TRBJ2-3, with D possibly being TRBD2 (7 bases). V gave up 2 bases and J gave up 4 bases, with 10 bases separating them. This CDR3 has 14 residues. CDR1 is SEHNR and CDR2 is FQNEAQ in the germline V gene (reference sequence). CDR3: CASSLRGGADTQYF. Written as DNA, the CDR3 is TGTGCCAGCAGCTTAAGGGGGGGCGCAGATACGCAGTATTTT.

The chain combines TRBV7-2 with TRBJ1-1, with D possibly TRBD1 on 6 matching bases. Germline lookup yields CDR1 SGHTA and CDR2 FQGNSA. V lost 7 bases and J 4 bases, leaving 16 bases between the germline ends. The CDR3 length is 14 residues. CDR3 region: CASTRRTVGTEAFF. For the CDR3, the DNA is TGTGCCAGCACTAGACGGACAGTGGGCACTGAAGCTTTCTTT.

A few counts support this clone. CDR3 sequence (DNA): TGTGCCATCAGTGATAATGCCGGGGACTATGGCTACACCTTC. It translates to CAISDNAGDYGYTF. The rearrangement uses TRBV10-3 and TRBJ1-2; D is ambiguous. This CDR3 has 14 residues. Germline V CDR1 and CDR2: ENHRY, SYGVKD. Trimming shortened V by 3 bases and J by 3 bases, and 11 bases separated the two germline ends.

The chain employs TRBV30 and TRBJ1-2, with no clear D. The V end lost 2 bases, the J end lost 0 bases, and 16 bases lay between the germline ends. The V gene's germline CDR1 is GTSNPN and CDR2 SVGIG (reference sequence). This CDR3 region has 16 residues. The CDR3 region is CAWSLVEGRPNYGYTF. The CDR3 nucleotides read TGTGCCTGGAGTCTAGTGGAAGGACGTCCTAACTATGGCTACACCTTC.

On this clone: The sample carries other DNA sequences with the same CDR3. The rearrangement joins TRBV7-9 to TRBJ2-5; D gene uncertain. The germline V and J ends were trimmed by 5 bases and 5 bases, with 6 bases remaining between them. CDR3 size: 11 residues. Germline V gene data show CDR1 as SEHNR and CDR2 as FQNEAQ (reference sequence). The DNA of the CDR3 is TGTGCCAGCAGCACTGGGGAGACCCAGTACTTC. Translated, it gives CASSTGETQYF.

The rearrangement links TRBV9 to TRBJ2-5; TRBD2 matches 7 bases. The CDR3 spans 14 residues. With V trimmed by 6 bases and J by 4 bases, 9 bases remained unmatched. Germline CDR1 is SGDLS and CDR2 is YYNGEE. The CDR3 spells CASTPGGGRETQYF. CDR3 DNA: TGTGCCAGCACTCCCGGCGGGGGTCGAGAGACCCAGTACTTC.

This clone was recorded only once. V is TRBV21-1 and J is TRBJ2-7; the D segment call TRBD2 is taken from the table without a DNA check. TRBV21-1 is a pseudogene segment. The CDR3 consists of 13 residues. The CDR3 sequence is CASPGGVHYEQYF. In DNA form, the CDR3 reads TGTGCCAGCCCTGGGGGGGTTCACTACGAGCAGTACTTC.

This sequence joins TRBV5-1 and TRBJ2-3; D is undetermined. The germline V gene has CDR1 SGHRS and CDR2 YFSETQ. The V end was cut by 5 bases, the J end by 0 bases, with 10 bases between. The CDR3 is 14 residues long. This CDR3 reads CASRDGSSTDTQYF. DNA for the CDR3: TGCGCCAGCAGGGACGGTTCTAGCACAGATACGCAGTATTTT.

The chain employs TRBV5-4 and TRBJ2-4; tentative D call: TRBD1 (5 bases). V shed 4 bases and J shed 8 bases, with 13 bases lying between them. Germline assignment: CDR1 SGHNT and CDR2 YYREEE (reference sequence). The CDR3 spans 13 residues. The CDR3 DNA is TGTGCCAGCAGCAACCAAGGGGCATACATTCAGTACTTC. It specifies CASSNQGAYIQYF.

The chain joins TRBV30 to TRBJ1-6; 10 bases are a match to TRBD1. Germline CDR1 GTSNPN, CDR2 SVGIG (reference sequence). This CDR3 has 15 residues. The V and J ends lost 3 bases and 6 bases, in that order; junction bases with no gene match: 5. CDR3 loop: CAWRNRDRGNSPLHF. In nucleotides, the CDR3 is TGTGCCTGGAGAAACCGGGACAGGGGTAATTCACCCCTCCACTTT.

The rearrangement uses TRBV28 and TRBJ1-5; 9 nucleotides match TRBD1. J gave up 6 bases and V 8 bases, and 11 bases lay outside the gene matches. The CDR3 covers 15 residues. CDR1 is MDHEN and CDR2 is SYDVKM in the germline V gene. This CDR3 reads CASQEDRGGSQPQHF. In DNA, the CDR3 is TGTGCCAGCCAGGAGGACAGGGGAGGAAGTCAGCCCCAGCATTTT. Full variable domain (rest looked up from reference TRBV28 and TRBJ1-5): DVKVTQSSRYLVKRTGEKVFLECVQDMDHENMFWYRQDPGLGLRLIYFSYDVKMKEKGDIPEGYSVSREKKERFSLILESASTNQTSMYLCASQEDRGGSQPQHFGDGTRLSIL.

CDR3 region: CASSLARDLEAFF. The CDR3 DNA is TGTGCCAGCTCACTGGCCCGGGATCTCGAAGCTTTCTTT. The rearrangement joins TRBV18 to TRBJ1-1; D uncertain. Germline V lookup: CDR1 KGHSH, CDR2 LQKENI. The ends were cut back, 4 bases at V and 8 bases at J, with 14 bases in the middle. This CDR3 comprises 13 residues.

CDR3 loop: CASSWGTAYEQYF. The CDR3, as DNA: TGTGCCAGCAGTTGGGGGACGGCCTACGAGCAGTACTTC. J is TRBJ2-7 and V is TRBV28; D tentatively fits TRBD1 or TRBD2 (5 bases each). This CDR3 is 13 amino acids long. Germline V CDR1 and CDR2: MDHEN, SYDVKM. Trimming took off 4 bases at V and 2 bases at J, with 9 bases between the two ends.

V gene TRBV7-9 combines with J gene TRBJ2-7, with TRBD1 as a possible D gene (6 bases). CDR1 and CDR2 from the germline V gene are SEHNR and FQNEAQ (reference sequence). V lost 4 bases and J 7 bases, leaving 17 bases between the germline ends. CDR3 size: 14 residues. This CDR3 is CASSYQQGSREQYF. The CDR3, as DNA: TGTGCCAGCAGCTACCAACAGGGTTCGCGGGAGCAGTACTTC.

This chain joins TRBV15 and TRBJ1-3; D call uncertain. The V gene's germline CDR1 is LNHNV and CDR2 YYDKDF (reference sequence). V was clipped by 8 bases and J by 0 bases, with 14 bases between them. The CDR3 spans 15 residues. Written as DNA, the CDR3 is TGTGCCACCGAGTCAGGCACCCGCTCTGGAAACACCATATATTTT. Its protein is CATESGTRSGNTIYF. Based on the CDR3 plus reference TRBV15 and TRBJ1-3, the full variable domain is DAMVIQNPRYQVTQFGKPVTLSCSQTLNHNVMYWYQQKSSQAPKLLFHYYDKDFNNEADTPDNFQSRRPNTSFCFLDIRSPGLGDTAMYLCATESGTRSGNTIYFGEGSWLTVV.

V is TRBV13 and J is TRBJ1-2, with 8 bases lining up with TRBD1. This CDR3 comprises 16 residues. The V segment lost 0 bases and the J segment 5 bases; nucleotides outside the gene matches: 8. Germline V gives CDR1 PRHDT, CDR2 FYEKMQ (reference sequence). The CDR3: CASSLGRGRRTYGYTF. The CDR3 region has the DNA TGTGCCAGCAGCTTAGGCAGGGGGCGTCGGACTTATGGCTACACCTTC.

The chain joins TRBV2 to TRBJ1-4; D not certain. CDR1 is SNHLY, CDR2 FYNNEI, per germline. The ends were cut back, 6 bases at V and 3 bases at J, with 8 bases in the middle. This CDR3 has 13 residues. CDR3: CASRIRANEKLFF. In DNA form, the CDR3 reads TGTGCCAGCAGAATACGAGCTAATGAAAAACTGTTTTTT. Filled out from reference TRBV2 and TRBJ1-4, the complete variable domain reads EPEVTQTPSHQVTQMGQEVILRCVPISNHLYFYWYRQILGQKVEFLVSFYNNEISEKSEIFDDQFSVERPDGSNFTLKIRSTKLEDSAMYFCASRIRANEKLFFGSGTQLSVL.

The rearrangement links TRBV18 to TRBJ1-1, with D possibly being TRBD1 (5 bases). This CDR3 region has 15 residues. Germline CDR1 reads KGHSH; CDR2 reads LQKENI. The V end was cut by 5 bases, the J end by 0 bases, with 13 bases between. The CDR3 coding sequence is TGTGCCAGCTCAGATGCAGCAGGGATGAACACTGAAGCTTTCTTT. Its protein is CASSDAAGMNTEAFF. The complete variable domain, with remaining parts taken from reference TRBV18 and TRBJ1-1, reads NAGVMQNPRHLVRRRGQEARLRCSPMKGHSHVYWYRQLPEEGLKFMVYLQKENIIDESGMPKERFSAEFPKEGPSILRIQQVVRGDSAAYFCASSDAAGMNTEAFFGQGTRLTVV.

The CDR3 region has the DNA TGCAGCGTTTCGGGTCCCGAGCAGTACTTC. Translating gives CSVSGPEQYF. This chain links TRBV29-1 with TRBJ2-7, with unresolved D. Between the trimmed V and J ends, which lost 5 bases and 6 bases, there was a span of 8 bases. CDR3 length equals 10 residues. The germline gives CDR1 SQVTM, CDR2 ANQGSEA.

The genes are TRBV27 and TRBJ2-3; D is possibly TRBD2 (5 bases). Germline-derived CDR1 and CDR2 are MNHEY and SMNVEV (reference sequence). The V end lost 3 bases, the J end lost 6 bases, and 19 bases lay between the germline ends. The CDR3 extends over 16 amino acids. The DNA for the CDR3 is TGTGCCAGCAGTTTGATCCCCTTGACGCGGGTGGATACGCAGTATTTT. As protein: CASSLIPLTRVDTQYF.

To note about this clone: The same CDR3 also results from other DNA sequences found in this sample. This rearrangement joins TRBV30 to TRBJ1-1, with D perhaps matching TRBD1 (5 bases). CDR1 and CDR2 (germline): GTSNPN, SVGIG (reference sequence). The V end lost 3 bases, the J end lost 2 bases, and 10 bases lay between the germline ends. This CDR3 region has 13 residues. This chain's CDR3 is CAWSGQGNTEAFF. In DNA form, the CDR3 reads TGTGCCTGGAGCGGGCAGGGCAACACTGAAGCTTTCTTT.

The chain uses TRBV6-1 and TRBJ2-7; 7 nucleotides align to TRBD1. Germline V gene data show CDR1 as MNHNS and CDR2 as SASEGT. The CDR3 loop spans 13 amino acids. After removal of 7 bases from V and 5 bases from J, the junction contained 8 bases not matched to a gene. CDR3 in DNA: TGTGCCAGCATCCCCGGACAGGCCCACGAGCAGTACTTC. This translates into CASIPGQAHEQYF.

This clone has just one count. This chain connects TRBV2 to TRBJ1-1; D not resolved. The CDR3 spans 13 residues. The ends were cut back, 6 bases at V and 4 bases at J, with 12 bases in the middle. CDR1 and CDR2 (germline): SNHLY, FYNNEI. CDR3 residues: CASREQLFTEAFF. The CDR3 nucleotides are TGTGCCAGCAGGGAACAGTTGTTCACTGAAGCTTTCTTT.

This chain connects TRBV4-1 to TRBJ2-2, with D perhaps matching TRBD2 (5 bases). CDR3 size: 15 residues. Germline CDR1 reads MGHRA; CDR2 reads YSYEKL. V was shortened by 6 bases and J by 0 bases, with 11 bases between the two germline ends. CDR3 sequence: CASSSGFTNTGELFF. DNA for the CDR3: TGCGCCAGCAGTTCGGGGTTTACGAACACCGGGGAGCTGTTTTTT.

The V call is TRBV6-6, the J call TRBJ1-5, with D possibly being TRBD1 (5 bases). Between the trimmed V and J ends, which lost 0 bases and 3 bases, there was a span of 12 bases. This CDR3 spans 16 amino acids. Germline loops: CDR1 MNHNY, CDR2 SVGAGI (reference sequence). In DNA, the CDR3 is TGTGCCAGCAGTTACTCCGAAGCCAGGGCCAATCAGCCCCAGCATTTT. This sequence encodes CASSYSEARANQPQHF.

The gene calls are TRBV6-5 and TRBJ1-6; no clear D gene. From germline, CDR1 is MNHEY and CDR2 SVGAGI. The CDR3 covers 16 residues. V was trimmed by 2 bases and J by 0 bases, leaving 8 bases between them. This CDR3 is CASSYGRSSYNSPLHF. The CDR3, as DNA: TGTGCCAGCAGTTACGGGAGGAGCTCCTATAATTCACCCCTCCACTTT.

J is TRBJ1-4 and V is TRBV25-1, with a tentative D call TRBD1 (6 bases). V lost 0 bases and J 8 bases, leaving 13 bases between the germline ends. Germline V gene data show CDR1 as MGHDK and CDR2 as SYGVNS. CDR3 length equals 15 residues. The CDR3 region is CASSEYSPTGEKLFF. The CDR3, as DNA: TGTGCCAGCAGTGAATATTCCCCGACAGGCGAAAAACTGTTTTTT. The full variable domain, in which reference TRBV25-1 and TRBJ1-4 provide the parts outside the CDR3, is EADIYQTPRYLVIGTGKKITLECSQTMGHDKMYWYQQDPGMELHLIHYSYGVNSTEKGDLSSESTVSRIRTEHFPLTLESARPSHTSQYLCASSEYSPTGEKLFFGSGTQLSVL.

The chain has TRBV7-9 and TRBJ2-3, with D perhaps matching TRBD2 (5 bases). CDR1 SEHNR and CDR2 FQNEAQ come from the germline V gene (reference sequence). Trimming took 7 bases from V and 2 from J, leaving 19 bases between them. The CDR3 runs to 16 residues. CDR3 loop: CASNFKRAGNTDTQYF. The CDR3 bases are TGTGCCAGCAACTTTAAGAGGGCAGGAAACACAGATACGCAGTATTTT.

J is TRBJ1-2 and V is TRBV11-3; TRBD1 is a possible D gene (5 bases). The V end lost 5 bases, the J end lost 4 bases, and 29 bases lay between the germline ends. The CDR3 has 19 amino acids. In germline, CDR1 is SGHNT, CDR2 YENEEA. CDR3 nucleotides: TGTGCCAGCAGCACCCAACGGGGTGAGATGGGGCGATTCTTCTATGGCTACACCTTC. This gives the protein CASSTQRGEMGRFFYGYTF.

This chain uses TRBV30 with TRBJ2-2, with TRBD1 identical over 11 bases. Germline lookup yields CDR1 GTSNPN and CDR2 SVGIG (reference sequence). This CDR3 is built from 15 residues. V gave up 8 bases and J gave up 6 bases; unmatched junction bases: 11. This CDR3 is CAVGGGQGASGELFF. The CDR3 DNA is TGTGCCGTCGGGGGAGGACAGGGGGCTTCCGGGGAGCTGTTTTTT.